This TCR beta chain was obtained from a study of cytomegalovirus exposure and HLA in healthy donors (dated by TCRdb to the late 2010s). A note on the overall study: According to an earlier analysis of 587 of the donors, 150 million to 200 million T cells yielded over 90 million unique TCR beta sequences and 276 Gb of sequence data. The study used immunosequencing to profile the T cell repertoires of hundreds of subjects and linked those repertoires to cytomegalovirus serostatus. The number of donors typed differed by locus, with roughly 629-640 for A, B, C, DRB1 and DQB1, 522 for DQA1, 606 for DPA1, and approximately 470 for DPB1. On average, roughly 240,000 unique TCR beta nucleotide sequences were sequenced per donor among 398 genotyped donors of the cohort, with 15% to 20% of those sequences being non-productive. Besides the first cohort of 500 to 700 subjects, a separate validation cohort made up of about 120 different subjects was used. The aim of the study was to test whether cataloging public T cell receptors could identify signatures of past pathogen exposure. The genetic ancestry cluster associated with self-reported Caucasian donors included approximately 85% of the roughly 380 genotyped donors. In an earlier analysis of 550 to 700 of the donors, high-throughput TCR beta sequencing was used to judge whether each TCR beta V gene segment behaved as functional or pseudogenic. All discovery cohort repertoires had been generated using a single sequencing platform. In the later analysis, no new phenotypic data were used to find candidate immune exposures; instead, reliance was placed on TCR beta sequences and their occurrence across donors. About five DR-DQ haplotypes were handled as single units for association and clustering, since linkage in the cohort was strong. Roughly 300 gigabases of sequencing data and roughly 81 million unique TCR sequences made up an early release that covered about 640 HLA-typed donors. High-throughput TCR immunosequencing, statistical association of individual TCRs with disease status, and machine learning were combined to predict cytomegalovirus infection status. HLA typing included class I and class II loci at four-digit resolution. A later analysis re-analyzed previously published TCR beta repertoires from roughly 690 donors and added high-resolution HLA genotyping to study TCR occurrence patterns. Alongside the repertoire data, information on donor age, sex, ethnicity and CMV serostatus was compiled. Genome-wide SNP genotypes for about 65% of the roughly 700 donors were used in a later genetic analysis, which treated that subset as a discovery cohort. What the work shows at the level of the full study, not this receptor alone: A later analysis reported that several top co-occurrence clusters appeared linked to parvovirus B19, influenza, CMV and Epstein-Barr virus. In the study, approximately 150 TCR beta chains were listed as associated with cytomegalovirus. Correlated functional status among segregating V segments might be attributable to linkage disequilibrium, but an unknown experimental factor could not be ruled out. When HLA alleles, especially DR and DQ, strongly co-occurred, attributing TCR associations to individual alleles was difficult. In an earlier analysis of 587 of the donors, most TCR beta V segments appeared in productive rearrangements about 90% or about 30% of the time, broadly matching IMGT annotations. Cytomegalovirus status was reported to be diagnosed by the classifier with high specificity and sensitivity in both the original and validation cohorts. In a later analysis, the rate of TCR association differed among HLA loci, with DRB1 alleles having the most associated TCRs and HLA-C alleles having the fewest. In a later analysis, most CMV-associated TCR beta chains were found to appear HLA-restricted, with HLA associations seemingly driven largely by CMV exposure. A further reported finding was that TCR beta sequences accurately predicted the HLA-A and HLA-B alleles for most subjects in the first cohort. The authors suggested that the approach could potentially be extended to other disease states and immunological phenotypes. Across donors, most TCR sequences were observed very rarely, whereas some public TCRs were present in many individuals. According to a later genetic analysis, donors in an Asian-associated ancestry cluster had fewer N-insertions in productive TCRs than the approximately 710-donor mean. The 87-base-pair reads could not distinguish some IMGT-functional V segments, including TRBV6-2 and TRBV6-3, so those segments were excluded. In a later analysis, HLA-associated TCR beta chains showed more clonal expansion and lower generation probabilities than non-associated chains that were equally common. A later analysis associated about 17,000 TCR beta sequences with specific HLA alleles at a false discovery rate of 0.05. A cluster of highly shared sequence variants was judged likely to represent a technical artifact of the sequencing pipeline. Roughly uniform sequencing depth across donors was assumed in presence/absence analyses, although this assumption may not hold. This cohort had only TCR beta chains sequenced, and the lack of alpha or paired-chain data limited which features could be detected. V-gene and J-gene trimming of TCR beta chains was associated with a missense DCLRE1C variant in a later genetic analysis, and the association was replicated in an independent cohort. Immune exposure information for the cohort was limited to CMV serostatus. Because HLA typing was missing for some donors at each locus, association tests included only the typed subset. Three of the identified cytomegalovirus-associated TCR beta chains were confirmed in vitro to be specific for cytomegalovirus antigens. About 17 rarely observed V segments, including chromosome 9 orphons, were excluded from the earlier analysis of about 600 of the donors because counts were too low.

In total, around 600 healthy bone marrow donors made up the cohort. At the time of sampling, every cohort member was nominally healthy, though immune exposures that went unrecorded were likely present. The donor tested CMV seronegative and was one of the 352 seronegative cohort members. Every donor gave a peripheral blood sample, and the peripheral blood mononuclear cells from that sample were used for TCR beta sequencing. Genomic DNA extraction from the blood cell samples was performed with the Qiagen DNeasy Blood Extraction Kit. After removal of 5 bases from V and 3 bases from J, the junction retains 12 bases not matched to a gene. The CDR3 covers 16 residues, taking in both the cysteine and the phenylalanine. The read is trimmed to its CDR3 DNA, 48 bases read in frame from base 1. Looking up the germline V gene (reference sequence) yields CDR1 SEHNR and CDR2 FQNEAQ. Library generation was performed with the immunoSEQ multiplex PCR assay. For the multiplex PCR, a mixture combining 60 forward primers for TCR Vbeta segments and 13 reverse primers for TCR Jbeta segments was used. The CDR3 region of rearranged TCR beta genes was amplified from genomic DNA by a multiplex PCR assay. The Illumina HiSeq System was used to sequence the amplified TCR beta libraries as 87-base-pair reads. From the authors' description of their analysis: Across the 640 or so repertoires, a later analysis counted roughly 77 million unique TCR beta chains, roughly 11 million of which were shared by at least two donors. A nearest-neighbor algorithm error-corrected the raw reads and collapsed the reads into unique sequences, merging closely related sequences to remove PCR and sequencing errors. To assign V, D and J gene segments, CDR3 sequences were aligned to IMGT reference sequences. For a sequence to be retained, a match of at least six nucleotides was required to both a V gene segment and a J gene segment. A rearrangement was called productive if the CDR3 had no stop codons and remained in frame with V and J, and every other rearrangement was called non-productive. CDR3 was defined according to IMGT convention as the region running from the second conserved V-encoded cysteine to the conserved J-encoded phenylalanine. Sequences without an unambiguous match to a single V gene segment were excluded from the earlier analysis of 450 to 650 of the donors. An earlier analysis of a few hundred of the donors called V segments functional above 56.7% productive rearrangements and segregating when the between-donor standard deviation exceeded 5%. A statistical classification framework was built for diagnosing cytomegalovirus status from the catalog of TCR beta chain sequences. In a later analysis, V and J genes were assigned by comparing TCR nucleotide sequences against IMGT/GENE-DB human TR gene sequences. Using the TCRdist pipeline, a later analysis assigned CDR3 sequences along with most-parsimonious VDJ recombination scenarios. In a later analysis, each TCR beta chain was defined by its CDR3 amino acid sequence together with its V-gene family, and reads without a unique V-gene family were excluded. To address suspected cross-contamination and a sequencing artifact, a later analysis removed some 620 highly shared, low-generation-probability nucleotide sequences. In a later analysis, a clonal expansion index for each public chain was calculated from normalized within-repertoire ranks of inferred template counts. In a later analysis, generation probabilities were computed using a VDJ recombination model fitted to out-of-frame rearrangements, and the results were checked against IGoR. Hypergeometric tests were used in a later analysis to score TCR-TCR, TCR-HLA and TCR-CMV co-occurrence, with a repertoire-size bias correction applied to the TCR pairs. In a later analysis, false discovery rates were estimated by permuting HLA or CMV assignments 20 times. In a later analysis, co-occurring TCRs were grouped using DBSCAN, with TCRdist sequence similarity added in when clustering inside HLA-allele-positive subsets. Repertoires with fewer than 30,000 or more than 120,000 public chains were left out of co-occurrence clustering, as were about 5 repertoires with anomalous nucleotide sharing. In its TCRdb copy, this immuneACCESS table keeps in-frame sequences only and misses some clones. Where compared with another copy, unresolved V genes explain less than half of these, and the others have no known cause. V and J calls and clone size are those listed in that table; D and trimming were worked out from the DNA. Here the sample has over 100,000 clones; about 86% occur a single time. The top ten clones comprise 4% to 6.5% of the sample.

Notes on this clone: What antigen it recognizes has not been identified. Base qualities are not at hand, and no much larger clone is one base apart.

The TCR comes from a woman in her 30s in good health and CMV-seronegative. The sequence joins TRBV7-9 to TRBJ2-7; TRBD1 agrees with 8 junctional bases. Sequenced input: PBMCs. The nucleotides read TGTGCCAGCAGCACCCCGAAAGGACAGGGCGGCTACGAGCAGTACTTC. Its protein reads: CASSTPKGQGGYEQYF.